Sequencing of this TCR beta chain was carried out in a study of cytomegalovirus exposure and HLA in healthy donors. This clone was counted a few times. Its antigen is not known. The same CDR3 can be traced to other DNA sequences in this sample. The CDR3 length is 13 residues. Germline assignment: CDR1 SGHRS and CDR2 YFSETQ. V was clipped by 4 bases and J by 1 base, with 8 bases between them. It was with 60 Vbeta and 13 Jbeta primers that the PCR ran. This table comes from immunoSEQ multiplex PCR, and its TCRdb copy is limited to in-frame clones, with some not included. The sample shows just under 65,000 clones, about four fifths of them seen only once. Study-level results: An Asian-associated ancestry cluster reportedly showed fewer N-insertions than the approximately 630-donor mean in a later analysis. It was 150 to 200 TCR beta chains that were listed as cytomegalovirus-associated. Analyses of presence and absence presupposed an approximately uniform sequencing depth across donors.

The material sequenced was PBMCs. The origin of this receptor is a woman aged 25-40 years in good health and CMV-seronegative. V and J are TRBV5-1 and TRBJ1-1; tentatively, D is TRBD1 (6 bases). The CDR3 sequence is CASSLTGNTEAFF. CDR3 DNA sequence: TGCGCCAGCAGCCTGACAGGGAACACTGAAGCTTTCTTT.